A single T cell receptor (beta chain) is shown here with its context. Its specific antigen is unknown. The input lacks base qualities; no much larger clone sits a single base away. For CDR1 and CDR2, the germline V gene lists SQVTM and ANQGSEA. The CDR3 holds 16 amino acids from the cysteine to the phenylalanine. Only the CDR3 DNA is retained, 48 bases long and in frame from the first base. V is reduced by 2 bases and J by 5 bases, leaving a spacing of 19 bases between them. Donors formed part of the validation cohort, which comprised over a hundred subjects and was distinct from the first cohort of several hundred subjects. The library was prepared using the immunoSEQ multiplex PCR assay. Regarding the original processing steps: A statistical classification framework was built to diagnose cytomegalovirus status from the catalog of TCR beta chain sequences. Entries here come from immuneACCESS through TCRdb and include only in-frame sequences with V and J called. Some clones fail to appear in such tables; in the studies checked, an unresolved V gene covers under half of the shortfall, and the cause of the remainder is unknown. The V and J calls and clone size were taken over from that table, and D and trimming were inferred from the DNA. The sample has hundreds of thousands of clones on record, 87% of them singletons. Together, the top ten hold 12% of the sample.

These data are taken from a study of cytomegalovirus exposure and HLA in healthy donors (TCRdb year 2017). A note on the overall study: The roughly 700 repertoires of the first cohort and the 120 validation repertoires were produced on the same platform, according to a later analysis. The aim of the study was to test whether cataloging public T cell receptors could identify signatures of past pathogen exposure. To predict cytomegalovirus infection status, the study brought together high-throughput TCR immunosequencing, statistical association of individual TCRs with disease status, and machine learning. Besides the first cohort of under 700 subjects, a separate validation cohort made up of over 100 different subjects was used. The paper's findings and limits, for the study overall: A few of the identified cytomegalovirus-associated TCR beta chains were confirmed in vitro to be specific for cytomegalovirus antigens. Across donors, most TCR sequences were observed very rarely, whereas some public TCRs were present in many individuals. A later analysis had no HLA typing for the validation cohort, so co-occurrence there was scored across all 110 or so repertoires. In the study, approximately 150 TCR beta chains were listed as associated with cytomegalovirus. The classifier was reported to diagnose cytomegalovirus status with high specificity and sensitivity in both the original and validation cohorts. In a later analysis, TCRs clustered in the first cohort were found to also tend to co-occur in the 120 or so validation repertoires, with roughly 93% of cluster scores above 0. The authors suggested that the approach could potentially be extended to other disease states and immunological phenotypes.

The sequence derives from a man younger than 35 in good health and CMV-seropositive. The sequence is built from TRBV29-1 and TRBJ2-1; a tentative D match to TRBD2 spans 6 bases. Sequenced material: PBMCs. The DNA reads as follows: TGCAGCGTTGAACGGATTACGGGAGCCGTCGACAATGAGCAGTTCTTC. It is translated as CSVERITGAVDNEQFF.